The source of this T cell receptor beta chain is a study of shared clonotypes between healthy human individuals. Trimming at V came to 6 bases and at J to 0 bases, leaving 7 bases not matched to a gene. Germline CDR1 MDHEN, CDR2 SYDVKM. The CDR3 runs 15 residues. This clone was seen only a few times. Its antigen is undetermined. For every subset, genomic DNA was evenly distributed across several immunoSEQ plates. Libraries were prepared by immunoSEQ multiplex PCR; TCRdb keeps only in-frame clonotypes and omits some of them. The table records approximately 700,000 clones, around three quarters of them present only once. Memory CD4+ cells were the fraction left after CD45RA+ naive selection. General study findings and limits: Only blood underwent sampling, and tissue repertoires likely differ.

The chain recombines TRBV28 with TRBJ1-2; 7 bases are shared with TRBD1. This receptor was identified in a woman between 25 and 40 years old in good health. Sample: memory CD4+ T cells sorted from blood. Subset indicated: CD45RA-negative fraction. The CDR3 loop reads CASRHRQGPNYGYTF. CDR3 sequence (DNA): TGTGCCAGCAGACATCGACAGGGACCTAACTATGGCTACACCTTC.